This T cell receptor beta chain was obtained from a study of response to subunit inactivated influenza vaccine (dated 2018 in TCRdb). Notes on the research overall: Deep quantitative T cell receptor repertoire profiling was used in the study to track responses to a trivalent subunit inactivated influenza vaccine. The research as a whole found: The authors proposed that each seasonal influenza vaccination may bring in only a limited number of new T cells.

CDR1 and CDR2, per the germline V gene, are SGHTA and FQGNSA. The CDR3 covers 14 residues, taking in both the cysteine and the phenylalanine. The entry retains the CDR3 DNA only, 42 bases that are in frame from base 1. The method behind the library was RT-PCR. The sequencing machine was an Illumina HiSeq 2500. In TCRdb, the public reads were trimmed at Q25 with fastp and aligned with MiXCR, with productive beta chains retained. Rows are combined by CDR3 protein, so each entry shows the most common genes and DNA. The sample records fewer than 800,000 distinct CDR3 sequences, approximately 15% of which are singletons. Around 10% of the sample is taken by the ten largest. For this clonotype: The target of this receptor is not known. This may arise from a read error, as a much more abundant clone is one base away.

The receptor's source is a man aged 50 or older who received an inactivated influenza vaccine. Donor details come from another sample of the same person, matched by shared clones. Sequences were derived from PBMCs from blood, sampled 11 to 12 days after vaccination. The sequence links TRBV7-2 to TRBJ2-7; perhaps TRBD1 is the D gene, with 6 bases matching. The CDR3 reads CASSVTGTNYKQYF. The nucleotide sequence reads TGTGCCAGCAGCGTGACCGGGACAAACTACAAGCAGTACTTC.